One and the same sample provided the 9 T cell receptor beta chains below, sequenced in a study of Ad26.COV2.S vaccination and SARS-CoV-2 variants. Measured with immunoSEQ multiplex PCR; TCRdb has only the in-frame clones, and not every one. The sample includes some 290,000 clones, about 86% seen only once; the top ten take around 1.9%. The treatment: roughly 20 received Ad26.COV2.S at low or high dose, single or two shots; 5 received placebo; per-sample allocation not given. The study sampled participants on day 63 after the first vaccine or placebo injection. Sequenced material: peripheral blood, taken in a trial of Ad26.COV2.S vaccine versus placebo. These receptors originate from a person aged 18-60 years who received the Ad26.COV2.S COVID-19 vaccine or a placebo.

The rearrangement uses TRBV10-2 and TRBJ1-2, with TRBD1 matching 10 bases. CDR1 and CDR2 from the germline V gene are WSHSY and SAAADI. The V segment lost 1 base and the J segment 6 bases; nucleotides outside the gene matches: 2. The CDR3 runs to 14 residues. The CDR3 reads CASSEWDRGDGYTF. The CDR3 DNA reads as TGCGCCAGCAGTGAGTGGGACAGGGGAGATGGCTACACCTTC.

The rearrangement links TRBV6-2 or TRBV6-3 to TRBJ2-2; the D is unclear. Germline V gives CDR1 MNHEY, CDR2 SVGEGT. V lost 2 bases, J lost 1 base, and 14 bases lay in between. The CDR3 runs 17 residues. The CDR3, as DNA: TGTGCCAGCAGTTACCCACCGGGTTTGGGGAACACCGGGGAGCTGTTTTTT. This gives the protein CASSYPPGLGNTGELFF.

V is TRBV24-1 and J is TRBJ1-2; no clear D gene. V was clipped by 3 bases and J by 4 bases, with 17 bases between them. The CDR3 spans 16 residues. CDR1 is KGHDR, CDR2 SFDVKD, per germline. CDR3 protein: CATSDQLDEHLYGYTF. The CDR3 DNA reads TGTGCCACCAGTGATCAACTGGACGAACACCTCTATGGCTACACCTTC.

This clone was seen only once. The J gene is TRBJ1-2, the V gene TRBV6-5, with 7 bases that match TRBD1. Germline assignment: CDR1 MNHEY and CDR2 SVGAGI. After removal of 3 bases from V and 5 bases from J, the junction contained 3 bases not matched to a gene. This CDR3 contains 13 residues. The CDR3 DNA sequence: TGTGCCAGCAGTTATCAGGGGGGGTATGGCTACACCTTC. The encoded protein is CASSYQGGYGYTF.

This chain links TRBV19 with TRBJ2-3; 8 bases map to TRBD1. The germline V gene has CDR1 LNHDA and CDR2 SQIVND (reference sequence). This CDR3 is built from 15 residues. V was clipped by 3 bases and J by 4 bases; unmatched bases: 6. The CDR3 bases are TGTGCCAGTAGTATGGGGACAGGCGGGGCAGATACGCAGTATTTT. Translation: CASSMGTGGADTQYF.

The rearrangement uses TRBV11-2 and TRBJ2-7, with D perhaps TRBD2 (6 bases). The CDR3 is made up of 12 amino acids. Trimming left V 8 bases short and J 3 bases short, with 11 bases between. Germline assignment: CDR1 SGHAT and CDR2 FQNNGV. CDR3 nucleotides: TGTGCCAGCGGTCGGGGGTTCTACGAGCAGTACTTC. Protein sequence: CASGRGFYEQYF.

This chain connects TRBV4-3 to TRBJ2-1; 11 bases agree with TRBD2. The CDR3 consists of 19 residues. V gave up 1 base and J gave up 2 bases; unmatched junction bases: 10. CDR1 and CDR2 (germline): LGHNA, YSLEER. CDR3 coding DNA: TGCGCCAGCAGCCAAGCGGGTAGCGGGGGGGCCAGTCCCTACAATGAGCAGTTCTTC. Translated: CASSQAGSGGASPYNEQFF.

The chain uses TRBV5-8 and TRBJ2-5, with 15 positions matching TRBD2. The V and J ends lost 4 bases and 3 bases, in that order; junction bases with no gene match: 10. This CDR3 has 18 amino acids. Germline-derived CDR1 and CDR2 are SGHTS and YDEGEE. The CDR3 DNA follows: TGTGCCAGCAGCAAGGGACTAGCGGGGGGTGGAGCCGAAGAGACCCAGTACTTC. It codes for CASSKGLAGGGAEETQYF.

The rearrangement joins TRBV9 to TRBJ2-7; TRBD1 might be the D (7 bases). The CDR3 covers 16 residues. Deletions cut 4 bases from V and 7 bases from J, with 24 bases between. Germline V gives CDR1 SGDLS, CDR2 YYNGEE. The CDR3 nucleotides read TGTGCCAGCAGCCCCGACGGGGGACAGCACTCGGGGGAGCAGTACTTC. Amino acid sequence: CASSPDGGQHSGEQYF.